This T cell receptor (beta chain) was obtained from a study of blood T cell repertoires in COVID-19. Study-level information: Italy, Spain and the United States were the sources of the convalescent and acute COVID-19 samples. PBMCs, B-cell-depleted T cells, or T cells provided the cDNA or gDNA that made up the material.

Authors' data handling: For nucleated cells, counts were estimated from reference gene primer amplification. Generated by immunoSEQ multiplex PCR, the TCRdb table keeps only in-frame clones and is missing some. V and J calls and clone size come straight from that table; D and trimming were deduced from the DNA. Among 130,000 or so clones listed, 88% were seen once. This CDR3 region has 13 residues. CDR1 MNHEY and CDR2 SVGEGT come from the germline V gene. The V and J ends lost 2 bases and 3 bases, in that order; junction bases with no gene match: 1. The material sequenced was peripheral blood. The chain carries TRBV6-2 or TRBV6-3 and TRBJ2-7, with TRBD2 identical over 7 bases. The sequence came from a human donor in a cohort sampled during active COVID-19. DNA for the CDR3: TGTGCCAGCAGTTACGAGCGGGACTACGAGCAGTACTTC. Its protein product is CASSYERDYEQYF.